The sequence of this T cell receptor (beta chain) was determined in a study of control samples from healthy donors and cancer patients. The CDR3 totals 14 residues. Germline V gene lookup returns CDR1 GTSNPN and CDR2 SVGIG (reference sequence). The V end lost 0 bases, the J end lost 1 base, and 4 bases lay between the germline ends. TCRdb's copy holds only in-frame clones and misses some; the assay was immunoSEQ multiplex PCR. Counted here are roughly 100,000 clones, 83% occurring once; the ten biggest clones make up around 13%. The TCR originated in a woman aged 45-60 years in good health. The chain links TRBV30 to TRBJ1-6, with unresolved D. The sample was blood. This chain's CDR3 is CAWSVQSYNSPLHF. The CDR3 nucleotides read TGTGCCTGGAGTGTACAATCCTATAATTCACCCCTCCACTTT.